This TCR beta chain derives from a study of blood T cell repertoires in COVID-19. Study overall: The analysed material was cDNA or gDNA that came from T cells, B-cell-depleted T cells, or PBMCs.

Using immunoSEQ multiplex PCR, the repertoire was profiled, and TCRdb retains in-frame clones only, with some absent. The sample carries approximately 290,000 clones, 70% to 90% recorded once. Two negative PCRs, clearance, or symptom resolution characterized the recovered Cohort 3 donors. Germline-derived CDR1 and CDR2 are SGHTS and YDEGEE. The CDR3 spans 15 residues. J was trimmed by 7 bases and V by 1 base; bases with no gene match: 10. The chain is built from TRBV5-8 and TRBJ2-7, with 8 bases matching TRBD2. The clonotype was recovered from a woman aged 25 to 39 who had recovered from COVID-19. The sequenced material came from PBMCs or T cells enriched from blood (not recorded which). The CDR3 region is CASSLYAGGPTEQYF. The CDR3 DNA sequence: TGTGCCAGCAGCTTGTACGCGGGGGGACCTACGGAGCAGTACTTC.